Listed here is a single T cell receptor (beta chain). Under the authors' procedure: Amplification from reference gene primers served as the basis for estimated nucleated cell counts. Repertoires were generated with immunoSEQ multiplex PCR, while TCRdb's copy carries only in-frame clones and drops some. V, J and clone size reflect that table, while D and trimming were determined from the DNA. In the table there are around 200,000 clones, about 88% of which are singletons. The data stem from a study of blood T cell repertoires in COVID-19. Study overall: In each case, the material was cDNA or gDNA derived from T cells, B-cell-depleted T cells, or PBMCs.

Germline-derived CDR1 and CDR2 are PRHDT and FYEKMQ (reference sequence). V gave up 5 bases and J gave up 4 bases; unmatched junction bases: 2. The CDR3 spans 15 residues. Living in about two dozen US areas, the participants were between about 18 and 100 years of age. Participant-reported clinical history was the basis for cohort assignment. The rearrangement joins TRBV13 to TRBJ2-5, with TRBD2 matching over 15 bases. Sequenced sample: PBMCs or T cells enriched from blood (not recorded which). The TCR sequence derives from a woman younger than 35 who had recovered from COVID-19. CDR3 bases: TGTGCCAGCAGCCAGGGACTAGCGGGAGGAGAGACCCAGTACTTC. It specifies CASSQGLAGGETQYF.